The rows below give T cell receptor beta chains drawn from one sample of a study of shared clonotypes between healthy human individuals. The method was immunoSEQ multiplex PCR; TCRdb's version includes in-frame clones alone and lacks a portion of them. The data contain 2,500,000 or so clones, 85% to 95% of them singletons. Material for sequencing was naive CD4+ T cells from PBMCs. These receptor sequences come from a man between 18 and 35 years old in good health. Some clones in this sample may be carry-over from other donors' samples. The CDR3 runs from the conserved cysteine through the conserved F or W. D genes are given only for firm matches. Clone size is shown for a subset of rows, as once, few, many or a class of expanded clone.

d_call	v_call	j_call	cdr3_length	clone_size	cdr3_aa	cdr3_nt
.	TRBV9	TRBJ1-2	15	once	CASSVGPGQDYGYTF	TGTGCCAGCAGCGTAGGGCCGGGTCAGGACTATGGCTACACCTTC
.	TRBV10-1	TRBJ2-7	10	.	CASRYYEQYF	TGCGCCAGCAGGTACTACGAGCAGTACTTC
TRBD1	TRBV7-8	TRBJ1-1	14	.	CASSLSEDRGKAFF	TGTGCCAGCAGCTTATCTGAGGACAGGGGCAAAGCTTTCTTT
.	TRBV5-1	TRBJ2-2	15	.	CASSDPSSGTGELFF	TGCGCCAGCAGCGACCCTAGCAGCGGCACCGGGGAGCTGTTTTTT
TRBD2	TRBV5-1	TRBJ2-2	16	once	CASAAEPAGVGGELFF	TGCGCCAGCGCCGCCGAGCCAGCGGGAGTTGGCGGGGAGCTGTTTTTT
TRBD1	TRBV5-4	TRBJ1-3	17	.	CASSRANSRGPGNTIYF	TGTGCCAGCAGCCGGGCCAACTCCAGGGGGCCTGGAAACACCATATATTTT
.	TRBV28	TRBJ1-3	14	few	CASSLRYSGNTIYF	TGTGCCAGCAGTTTAAGATACTCTGGAAACACCATATATTTT
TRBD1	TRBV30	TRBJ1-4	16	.	CAWSPNRARGREKLFF	TGTGCCTGGAGCCCCAATCGGGCCAGGGGGCGCGAAAAACTGTTTTTT
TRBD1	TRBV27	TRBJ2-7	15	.	CASSIRPTGAYEQYF	TGTGCCAGCAGTATCCGGCCGACAGGGGCCTACGAGCAGTACTTC
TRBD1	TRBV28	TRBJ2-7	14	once	CASSGTAPYYEQYF	TGTGCCAGCAGTGGGACAGCACCCTACTACGAGCAGTACTTC
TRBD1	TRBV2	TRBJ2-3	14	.	CASSEQGVADTQYF	TGTGCCAGCAGTGAACAGGGGGTGGCAGATACGCAGTATTTT
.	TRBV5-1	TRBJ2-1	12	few	CASSLLDNEQFF	TGCGCCAGCAGCTTACTGGACAATGAGCAGTTCTTC
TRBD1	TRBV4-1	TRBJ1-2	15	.	CASSPDGQGAGGYTF	TGCGCCAGCAGCCCGGACGGACAGGGGGCGGGCGGCTACACCTTC
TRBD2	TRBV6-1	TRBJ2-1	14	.	CASTSGLATNEQFF	TGTGCCAGCACCTCGGGACTAGCTACGAATGAGCAGTTCTTC
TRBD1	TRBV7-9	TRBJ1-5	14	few	CASSGTVNNQPQHF	TGTGCCAGCAGCGGGACAGTGAACAATCAGCCCCAGCATTTT